This T cell receptor (beta chain) came from a study of blood T cell repertoires in COVID-19. As for the study in general: COVID-19 samples from acute and convalescent phases originated in the United States, Italy and Spain.

Germline V CDR1 and CDR2: SGHVS, FQNEAQ. V was shortened by 4 bases and J by 2 bases, with 12 bases between the two germline ends. The CDR3 is made up of 15 amino acids. The protocol was immunoSEQ multiplex PCR, while the TCRdb copy is restricted to in-frame clones and leaves out a portion. Among under 350,000 clones, around 90% were seen once, and the ten largest hold 2.6%. Researchers sorted participants into cohorts using their self-reported clinical history. The receptor was derived from a man between 60 and 75 years old who had recovered from COVID-19. The chain employs TRBV7-8 and TRBJ1-5, with D tentatively TRBD1 (5 bases). What was sequenced was PBMCs or T cells enriched from blood (not recorded which). The CDR3 nucleotides are TGTGCCAGCAGCTCCGCCGCGACAGGCAATCAGCCCCAGCATTTT. Its protein product is CASSSAATGNQPQHF. The variable domain in full, completed from reference TRBV7-8 and TRBJ1-5, reads GAGVSQSPRYKVAKRGQDVALRCDPISGHVSLFWYQQALGQGPEFLTYFQNEAQLDKSGLPSDRFFAERPEGSVSTLKIQRTQQEDSAVYLCASSSAATGNQPQHFGDGTRLSIL.